This T cell receptor beta chain originates from a study of blood T cell repertoires in COVID-19. Study-level information: From the United States, Italy and Spain came samples of acute and convalescent COVID-19. PBMCs, B-cell-depleted T cells, or T cells were the source of the cDNA or gDNA that made up the material.

This CDR3 has 17 residues. Germline CDR1 SGHTA, CDR2 FQGNSA. The junction had 15 bases not matched to a gene; V was cut back by 0 bases and J by 7 bases. Original data processing: The assay estimated nucleated cells by amplifying reference gene primers. Data came from immunoSEQ multiplex PCR; TCRdb stores just in-frame clones and leaves some out. Clonal size and the V and J genes are those of that table, whereas D and trimming came from the DNA. The sample lists 200,000 to 300,000 clones, roughly 84% occurring once. V and J are TRBV7-2 and TRBJ2-7; 7 bases are a match to TRBD2. Material: peripheral blood. The TCR originated in a man aged 55 to 69 with acute or convalescent COVID-19. The CDR3, as DNA: TGTGCCAGCAGCTTAGCGCTCCGGGGGGACGGGAGTGATGAGCAGTACTTC. It is translated as CASSLALRGDGSDEQYF.